What follows are 10 T cell receptor beta chains derived from one specimen sequenced in a study of beta chain features in type 1 diabetes (dated by TCRdb to 2016 to 2019). Paper-wide results and their limitations: Type 1 diabetes patients showed a moderate but significant shortening of TCRB CDR3 length in all four CD4+ subsets.

Their antigens remain unidentified. Library creation used the immunoSEQ multiplex PCR assay. All of the isolated RNA was reverse transcribed with the High Capacity cDNA Reverse Transcription Kit, so expressed TCRB transcripts were sequenced. In its TCRdb copy, this immuneACCESS table keeps in-frame sequences only and misses some clones. Where compared with another copy, unresolved V genes explain less than half of these, and the others have no known cause. This sample has some 160,000 clones in its table, and 8.5% to 10% of those were observed once. The ten largest clones add up to 0.65% to 0.9% of the sample. Sequencing used central memory CD4+ T cells from blood. Receptors originate from a woman aged 30 to 39 with type 1 diabetes.

The rearrangement joins TRBV6-5 to TRBJ2-3; 12 nucleotides agree with TRBD2. CDR1 MNHEY and CDR2 SVGAGI come from the germline V gene. The CDR3 has 14 amino acids. V lost 5 bases, J lost 5 bases, and 2 bases stayed unmatched. CDR3 in DNA: TGTGCCAGCAGTAGGACTAGCGGGATAGATACGCAGTATTTT. Its translation: CASSRTSGIDTQYF.

This clone was seen a handful of times. The chain employs TRBV5-4 and TRBJ2-6; D remains ambiguous. The length of the CDR3 is 16 residues. Trimming took off 2 bases at V and 1 base at J, with 10 bases between the two ends. Germline V lookup: CDR1 SGHNT, CDR2 YYREEE (reference sequence). For the CDR3, the DNA is TGTGCCAGCAGCTTTACAGAGATATCTGGGGCCAACGTCCTGACTTTC. Its translation: CASSFTEISGANVLTF.

CDR3: CASSAGLAGVGDTQYF. The CDR3 nucleotides are TGTGCCAGCAGCGCAGGACTAGCGGGAGTTGGAGATACGCAGTATTTT. The rearrangement links TRBV7-9 to TRBJ2-3, with 13 bases that match TRBD2. Germline CDR1 SEHNR, CDR2 FQNEAQ (reference sequence). This CDR3 spans 16 amino acids. V trimming: 5 bases; J trimming: 5 bases; junction bases outside the gene matches: 7.

The chain links TRBV5-5 to TRBJ1-5, with a tentative D call TRBD1 (5 bases). From germline, CDR1 is SGHKS and CDR2 YYEKEE (reference sequence). This CDR3 has 15 amino acids. Trimming stripped 4 bases from V and 3 bases from J, with 14 bases between. The CDR3 sequence: CASSIHGDFNQPQHF. In nucleotides, the CDR3 is TGTGCCAGCAGCATCCACGGGGACTTCAATCAGCCCCAGCATTTT.

This clone has just a few counts. This CDR3 is CASSQDRGKGNQPQHF. Here the CDR3 DNA reads TGCGCCAGCAGCCAAGATCGGGGGAAGGGCAATCAGCCCCAGCATTTT. The chain recombines TRBV4-1 with TRBJ1-5; possible D gene TRBD1, 5 bases. The CDR3 extends over 16 amino acids. The V gene lost 0 bases and the J gene lost 2 bases, with 11 bases spanning the gap. Germline CDR1 is MGHRA and CDR2 is YSYEKL.

This clone was found a few times. This CDR3 is CASRQSGDKNTEAFF. CDR3 bases: TGTGCCAGCAGGCAATCCGGGGACAAGAACACTGAAGCTTTCTTT. The chain joins TRBV28 to TRBJ1-1, with TRBD1 as a possible D gene (6 bases). Germline V gene lookup returns CDR1 MDHEN and CDR2 SYDVKM. The ends were cut back, 6 bases at V and 1 base at J, with 15 bases in the middle. This CDR3 comprises 15 residues. Full variable domain (outside the CDR3, taken from reference TRBV28 and TRBJ1-1): DVKVTQSSRYLVKRTGEKVFLECVQDMDHENMFWYRQDPGLGLRLIYFSYDVKMKEKGDIPEGYSVSREKKERFSLILESASTNQTSMYLCASRQSGDKNTEAFFGQGTRLTVV.

This clone has just a few counts. This sample includes further DNA sequences coding for the same CDR3. The genes are TRBV6-1 and TRBJ1-1; D is unclear. With 6 bases removed from V and 2 bases from J, the gap between germline ends came to 7 bases. Germline values: CDR1 MNHNS, CDR2 SASEGT. This CDR3 has 12 residues. CDR3 DNA: TGTGCCAGCAGAACAGTTAACACTGAAGCTTTCTTT. It specifies CASRTVNTEAFF.

This chain uses TRBV9 with TRBJ2-1, with 11 bases fitting TRBD2. V gave up 0 bases and J gave up 2 bases; unmatched junction bases: 1. CDR1 SGDLS and CDR2 YYNGEE come from the germline V gene. The CDR3 contains 16 residues. The CDR3 DNA follows: TGTGCCAGCAGCGTAGTAGCGGGGGGGGCCTACAATGAGCAGTTCTTC. This codes for CASSVVAGGAYNEQFF.

The table lists this clone with many counts. The chain couples TRBV7-9 to TRBJ2-5; TRBD2 agrees at 10 bases. Germline lookup yields CDR1 SEHNR and CDR2 FQNEAQ (reference sequence). Trimming removed 3 bases from V and 4 bases from J; junction bases left unmatched: 11. The CDR3 consists of 17 residues. The CDR3 loop reads CASSFIGWRLAGETQYF. Written as DNA, the CDR3 is TGTGCCAGCAGCTTTATCGGCTGGAGACTAGCGGGAGAGACCCAGTACTTC.

This clone was counted a few times. DNA of the CDR3: TGTGCCAGCAGTGAAGAGGCGGAGCGTCTGTACTTC. Its protein is CASSEEAERLYF. The V call is TRBV2, the J call TRBJ2-5; no firm D call. Looked up from germline, CDR1 is SNHLY and CDR2 is FYNNEI. Trimming stripped 1 base from V and 13 bases from J, with 13 bases between. The CDR3 is 12 residues long. The variable domain in full, completed from reference TRBV2 and TRBJ2-5, reads EPEVTQTPSHQVTQMGQEVILRCVPISNHLYFYWYRQILGQKVEFLVSFYNNEISEKSEIFDDQFSVERPDGSNFTLKIRSTKLEDSAMYFCASSEEAERLYFGPGTRLLVL.